This T cell receptor beta chain was sequenced in a study of T cell repertoires in cytomegalovirus infection. CDR3 length: 13 amino acids. Trimming pared 5 bases from V and 6 bases from J, leaving 14 bases between. Only one count was recorded for this clonotype. Its specificity is unknown. TCRdb re-called the reads with MiXCR, one entry per CDR3 protein. Altogether about half a million distinct CDR3 sequences are present, 42% being singletons, with the ten largest covering around two fifths. The chain is built from TRBV12-3 or TRBV12-4 and TRBJ2-7, with D maybe TRBD2 (5 bases). This receptor was obtained from a human donor in good health (CMV status not recorded). Some clones in this sample may be carry-over from other donors' samples. The starting material was cultured PBMCs, obtained from culture after CMV antigen stimulation. CDR3 DNA sequence: TGTGCCAGCAGTCCTGGACTGTGGGGCGAGCAGTACTTC. The encoded protein is CASSPGLWGEQYF.